This T cell receptor beta chain was sequenced during a study of shared clonotypes between healthy human individuals. In this sample, this clone turned up once. Produced via immunoSEQ multiplex PCR; TCRdb's table is partial and in-frame only. The data show about 530,000 clones, approximately 95% seen once. The TCR comes from a woman in her 30s in good health. Sample: naive CD4+ T cells sorted from blood. Subset described: CD45RA+ positively selected.

The CDR3 spells CASNRQGAQPQHF. DNA for the CDR3: TGTGCCAGTAATCGACAGGGGGCTCAGCCCCAGCATTTT. The rearrangement uses TRBV19 and TRBJ1-5, with TRBD1 identical over 10 bases. Trimming at V came to 7 bases and at J to 6 bases, leaving 3 bases not matched to a gene. Germline V gives CDR1 LNHDA, CDR2 SQIVND (reference sequence). The CDR3 extends over 13 amino acids.